The 24 T cell receptor beta chains in this list originate from one sample, sequenced in a study of blood T cell repertoires in COVID-19. Clones were sequenced by immunoSEQ multiplex PCR, and TCRdb holds only the in-frame ones, with some missing. The sample gives 150,000 to 200,000 clones, approximately 85% of which show up once; roughly 9.2% is in the top ten. The sequenced sample consisted of peripheral blood. The receptors were sampled from a woman older than 75 with acute or convalescent COVID-19.

This clone was found once. The V call is TRBV19, the J call TRBJ1-3, with unresolved D. Per the germline V gene, CDR1 is LNHDA and CDR2 is SQIVND (reference sequence). This CDR3 is 17 amino acids long. Deletions cut 7 bases from V and 0 bases from J, with 19 bases between. CDR3 DNA sequence: TGTGCCAGTATCGGGAGACGCTTATTGAGCTCTGGAAACACCATATATTTT. This translates into CASIGRRLLSSGNTIYF.

The gene calls are TRBV12-3 or TRBV12-4 and TRBJ1-2; 7 bases are shared with TRBD1. V lost 4 bases to trimming and J lost 5 bases; unmatched junction nucleotides: 4. The CDR3 is made up of 13 amino acids. The CDR3 nucleotides are TGTGCCAGCAGTTCGACAGGGCAATATGGCTACACCTTC. Its protein product is CASSSTGQYGYTF.

V is TRBV19 and J is TRBJ1-1; no firm D call. The V gene's germline CDR1 is LNHDA and CDR2 SQIVND (reference sequence). V lost 6 bases and J lost 6, with 14 bases in between. The CDR3 is 13 amino acids. The CDR3 nucleotides read TGTGCCAGTAGCAGAATCGAGGGATCTGAAGCTTTCTTT. This encodes CASSRIEGSEAFF.

This clone was seen a single time. This sequence joins TRBV9 and TRBJ2-2; 9 bases line up with TRBD1. The CDR3 has 19 amino acids. V trimming: 0 bases; J trimming: 0 bases; junction bases outside the gene matches: 9. Germline V gene data show CDR1 as SGDLS and CDR2 as YYNGEE. The CDR3 loop is CASSVGGRDRASNTGELFF. CDR3 DNA sequence: TGTGCCAGCAGCGTAGGGGGTAGGGACAGGGCCTCGAACACCGGGGAGCTGTTTTTT. The whole variable domain, remainder taken from reference TRBV9 and TRBJ2-2, is DSGVTQTPKHLITATGQRVTLRCSPRSGDLSVYWYQQSLDQGLQFLIQYYNGEERAKGNILERFSAQQFPDLHSELNLSSLELGDSALYFCASSVGGRDRASNTGELFFGEGSRLTVL.

In its sample, this clone was seen a few times. The chain joins TRBV19 to TRBJ1-1; D ambiguous. The V and J ends lost 5 bases and 0 bases respectively, with 10 bases between them. Germline V gene data show CDR1 as LNHDA and CDR2 as SQIVND (reference sequence). The CDR3 extends over 14 amino acids. The CDR3 spells CASSRREMNTEAFF. CDR3 DNA: TGTGCCAGTAGTCGTCGGGAGATGAACACTGAAGCTTTCTTT.

A single count supports this clone. The chain combines TRBV5-1 with TRBJ2-7, with 12 nucleotides matching TRBD2. The junction had 14 bases not matched to a gene; V was cut back by 5 bases and J by 2 bases. Germline values: CDR1 SGHRS, CDR2 YFSETQ. The CDR3 runs 18 residues. The CDR3 region is CASREGLAGAKPTYEQYF. The CDR3 DNA follows: TGCGCCAGCAGGGAGGGACTAGCGGGCGCTAAGCCCACCTACGAGCAGTACTTC.

The V gene is TRBV24-1, the J gene TRBJ1-1; 7 nucleotides match TRBD1. V dropped 4 bases and J dropped 4; count of bases not matched to a gene: 2. From germline, CDR1 is KGHDR and CDR2 SFDVKD. The length of the CDR3 is 13 residues. CDR3 sequence: CATSDRDSTEAFF. The CDR3 DNA sequence: TGTGCCACCAGTGACCGGGACAGCACTGAAGCTTTCTTT.

The chain uses TRBV29-1 and TRBJ2-3, with a weak D call TRBD2 (6 bases). The V gene's germline CDR1 is SQVTM and CDR2 ANQGSEA. V gave up 6 bases and J gave up 3 bases, with 13 bases separating them. The CDR3 loop spans 13 amino acids. The CDR3 DNA follows: TGCAGCGTCCGACTAGTAGGGACAGATACGCAGTATTTT. Encoded protein: CSVRLVGTDTQYF.

This clone is a singleton in its sample. This chain uses TRBV6-2 or TRBV6-3 with TRBJ2-1; 13 nucleotides align to TRBD2. V was pared by 5 bases and J by 7 bases, with 2 bases of the junction left unmatched. The germline V gene has CDR1 MNHEY and CDR2 SVGEGT. This CDR3 spans 14 amino acids. This CDR3 is CASSRTSGSNEQFF. CDR3 nucleotide sequence: TGTGCCAGCAGTAGGACTAGCGGGAGTAATGAGCAGTTCTTC.

This clone has only a few counts. This chain links TRBV7-9 with TRBJ2-2, with D possibly matching TRBD1 (6 bases). Germline CDR1 is SEHNR and CDR2 is FQNEAQ (reference sequence). The CDR3 spans 15 residues. The ends were cut back, 5 bases at V and 6 bases at J, with 16 bases in the middle. CDR3 coding DNA: TGTGCCAGCAGCCCCATTCCGACAGGCCCCGGGGAGCTGTTTTTT. Translation: CASSPIPTGPGELFF.

The chain joins TRBV11-2 to TRBJ2-1, with a tentative D call TRBD1 (6 bases). The CDR3 extends over 13 amino acids. The V end lost 4 bases, the J end lost 6 bases, and 10 bases lay between the germline ends. CDR1 and CDR2 from the germline V gene are SGHAT and FQNNGV. The DNA for the CDR3 is TGTGCCAGCAGCTCAACAGGGATCAATGAGCAGTTCTTC. It is translated as CASSSTGINEQFF.

The genes are TRBV2 and TRBJ2-3; D possibly corresponds to TRBD2 (5 bases). The CDR3 sequence is 13 residues long. Trimming took off 4 bases at V and 4 bases at J, with 9 bases between the two ends. Germline V lookup: CDR1 SNHLY, CDR2 FYNNEI. The CDR3 bases are TGTGCCAGCAGTGGGGGAGCCCCAGATACGCAGTATTTT. It encodes CASSGGAPDTQYF.

The J gene is TRBJ2-7, the V gene TRBV12-2; the DNA was not used to check the table's D call, TRBD1. TRBV12-2 is marked as a pseudogene. This CDR3 contains 13 residues. This chain's CDR3 is CASRPTRAYEQYF. CDR3 sequence (DNA): TGTGCAAGTCGCCCGACACGTGCCTACGAGCAGTACTTC.

This clone was detected only a few times. The genes are TRBV6-5 and TRBJ2-2; D is unresolved. V was clipped by 6 bases and J by 0 bases, with 2 bases between them. Per the germline V gene, CDR1 is MNHEY and CDR2 is SVGAGI. CDR3 length: 12 residues. The CDR3 protein is CASSANTGELFF. DNA of the CDR3: TGTGCCAGCAGCGCGAACACCGGGGAGCTGTTTTTT.

J is TRBJ1-5 and V is TRBV5-1; 8 bases map to TRBD1. Losses at the gene ends were 1 base for V and 0 bases for J; bases not matched to a gene: 6. Germline CDR1 SGHRS, CDR2 YFSETQ. The length of the CDR3 is 17 residues. The CDR3 reads CASSLTGGYGSNQPQHF. Here the CDR3 DNA reads TGCGCCAGCAGCTTGACAGGGGGGTATGGTAGCAATCAGCCCCAGCATTTT.

The chain has TRBV24-1 and TRBJ2-7; 7 bases are shared with TRBD1. J lost 0 bases, V lost 7 bases, and 2 bases had no gene match. Germline V lookup: CDR1 KGHDR, CDR2 SFDVKD. The CDR3 consists of 13 residues. In nucleotides, the CDR3 is TGTGCCACCAGGGACAGGCACTCCTACGAGCAGTACTTC. It is translated as CATRDRHSYEQYF.

CDR3: CATSRVGGVGEKLFF. CDR3 in DNA: TGTGCCACCAGCAGAGTCGGGGGGGTAGGAGAAAAACTGTTTTTT. The rearrangement joins TRBV15 to TRBJ1-4; TRBD1 might be the D (5 bases). The germline CDR1 and CDR2 sequences are LNHNV and YYDKDF (reference sequence). The CDR3 sequence is 15 residues long. With 1 base removed from V and 8 bases from J, the gap between germline ends came to 14 bases. Full variable domain (outside the CDR3, taken from reference TRBV15 and TRBJ1-4): DAMVIQNPRYQVTQFGKPVTLSCSQTLNHNVMYWYQQKSSQAPKLLFHYYDKDFNNEADTPDNFQSRRPNTSFCFLDIRSPGLGDTAMYLCATSRVGGVGEKLFFGSGTQLSVL.

The J gene is TRBJ2-5, the V gene TRBV19, with D tentatively TRBD2 (5 bases). The CDR3 is 11 amino acids. Germline CDR1 and CDR2: LNHDA and SQIVND (reference sequence). The ends were cut back, 6 bases at V and 5 bases at J, with 7 bases in the middle. The CDR3 nucleotides read TGTGCCAGTAGACTAGGGGAGACCCAGTACTTC. Translated, it gives CASRLGETQYF.

This chain links TRBV18 with TRBJ2-7; unclear D gene. The CDR3 runs to 13 residues. CDR1 and CDR2 from the germline V gene are KGHSH and LQKENI. Trimming pared 3 bases from V and 4 bases from J, leaving 10 bases between. This CDR3 reads CASSPPEFYEQYF. The CDR3 DNA sequence: TGTGCCAGCTCACCCCCTGAGTTTTACGAGCAGTACTTC.

In its sample, this clone was seen once. The gene calls are TRBV21-1 and TRBJ2-1; TRBD1 is the table's D call and was not checked against the DNA. TRBV21-1 is classified as a pseudogene. The CDR3 is made up of 13 amino acids. This CDR3 reads CASRAGQVDEQFF. The CDR3 coding sequence is TGTGCCAGCAGGGCGGGACAGGTCGATGAGCAGTTCTTC.

This chain joins TRBV6-5 and TRBJ1-6; D is undetermined. The length of the CDR3 is 12 residues. The germline CDR1 and CDR2 sequences are MNHEY and SVGAGI. The V end was cut by 6 bases, the J end by 7 bases, with 7 bases between. The CDR3 DNA follows: TGTGCCAGCAGCCCCTCCAATTCACCCCTCCACTTT. The encoded protein is CASSPSNSPLHF.

This clone was seen once. The chain carries TRBV4-1 and TRBJ1-4, with TRBD1 identical over 7 bases. Per the germline V gene, CDR1 is MGHRA and CDR2 is YSYEKL. The V segment lost 2 bases and the J segment 8 bases; nucleotides outside the gene matches: 5. The CDR3 is 14 amino acids. In DNA form, the CDR3 reads TGCGCCAGCAGCCAAAACGGGGACAGAGAAAAACTGTTTTTT. As protein: CASSQNGDREKLFF.

This chain joins TRBV6-1 and TRBJ2-3; TRBD1 agrees at 10 bases. The junction had 6 bases not matched to a gene; V was cut back by 5 bases and J by 4 bases. The CDR3 length is 15 residues. Germline CDR1 reads MNHNS; CDR2 reads SASEGT. The CDR3 region has the DNA TGTGCCAGCAGTACGGGACAGGGGATGTCAGATACGCAGTATTTT. The encoded protein is CASSTGQGMSDTQYF.

The chain recombines TRBV5-1 with TRBJ2-1; D unclear. Germline V gene sequence: CDR1 SGHRS, CDR2 YFSETQ. The CDR3 consists of 15 residues. V gave up 1 base and J gave up 2 bases, with 10 bases separating them. In DNA form, the CDR3 reads TGCGCCAGCAGCTTGCAGATTGTGGCCTACAATGAGCAGTTCTTC. Translation: CASSLQIVAYNEQFF.